Listed below are T cell receptor beta chains from one sample, sequenced in a study of metastatic and nonmetastatic thyroid tumors. TCRdb reassembled clones from the PCR reads with MiXCR. The data hold over 10,000 clones, with around 25% observed a single time. Sequenced input: adjacent normal tissue. The receptors originated from a female donor with papillary thyroid cancer or a benign thyroid nodule (not recorded which). Some clones in this sample may be carry-over from other donors' samples. Both conserved end residues are part of each CDR3. A D gene is named only where the DNA matches it firmly. Not all rows give a size; the values are once, few, many and, for expanded clones, a class.

size,J,V,D,DNA,CDR3
NA,TRBJ2-1,TRBV12-3/TRBV12-4,NA,TGTGCCAGCTCCCTCGGACTGCGCAATGAGCAGTTCTTC,CASSLGLRNEQFF
many,TRBJ2-7,TRBV3-1,TRBD2,TGTGCCAGCAGCCAAGATCTTGGTAGCGGGGGGTACGAGCAGTACTTC,CASSQDLGSGGYEQYF
NA,TRBJ2-2,TRBV6-2/TRBV6-3,NA,TGTGCCAGCAGATTCGGGTCCGGCGAGCTGTTTTTT,CASRFGSGELFF
NA,TRBJ2-1,TRBV12-3/TRBV12-4,TRBD2,TGTGCCAGCAGTTTGGAGACTAGCGGGTACAATGAGCAGTTCTTC,CASSLETSGYNEQFF
few,TRBJ2-1,TRBV6-1,NA,TGTGCCAGCAGTAGGGACTCCTACAATGAGCAGTTCTTC,CASSRDSYNEQFF
NA,TRBJ2-1,TRBV7-2,NA,TGTGCCAGCAGCGTGGTAAGGGGAGACAATGAGCAGTTCTTC,CASSVVRGDNEQFF
NA,TRBJ2-7,TRBV27,NA,TGTGCCATCAGTTTAGGTGTTAGGGGCCCTTCCTACGAGCAGTACTTC,CAISLGVRGPSYEQYF
NA,TRBJ1-4,TRBV20-1,NA,TGCAGTGCTAGCCACAGGGAGGAGTATGAAAAACTGTTTTTT,CSASHREEYEKLFF
many,TRBJ1-5,TRBV20-1,TRBD1,TGCAGTGCTTACGAAAAGGACAGGTGGAATCAGCCCCAGCATTTT,CSAYEKDRWNQPQHF
few,TRBJ1-6,TRBV6-2/TRBV6-3,NA,TGTGCCAGCAGTTACTCGGTCCCGGGGTGTTCACCCCTCCACTTT,CASSYSVPGCSPLHF
few,TRBJ2-7,TRBV6-1,NA,TGTGCCAGCAGTGAAATTAGTACCTCTACCGAGCAGTACTTC,CASSEISTSTEQYF
NA,TRBJ2-7,TRBV6-1,NA,TGTGCCAGCAGTAACACTCGAAGCTCCTACGAGCAGTACTTC,CASSNTRSSYEQYF
medium-sized,TRBJ1-3,TRBV6-1,NA,TGTGCCAGCAGTGTTGTTACTGGAAACACCATATATTTT,CASSVVTGNTIYF
NA,TRBJ2-7,TRBV20-1,NA,TGCAGTGCTAGTCCCTTCCCGGAGGAGCAGTACTTC,CSASPFPEEQYF
NA,TRBJ2-5,TRBV11-2,TRBD1,TGTGCCAGCAGCTTAGGGGGTACAGGGGGCGCCCTGGAGACCCAGTACTTC,CASSLGGTGGALETQYF
NA,TRBJ2-1,TRBV11-3,TRBD2,TGTGCCAGCAGCTTAGAGGATAGCGGGTGGGATGAGCAGTTCTTC,CASSLEDSGWDEQFF
few,TRBJ1-2,TRBV12-3/TRBV12-4,NA,TGTGCCAGCAGTATAACGGGGGTGGGCTATGGCTACACCTTC,CASSITGVGYGYTF
few,TRBJ2-3,TRBV9,NA,TGTGCCAGCAGCGTAGAAGGGAGGGATACGCAGTATTTT,CASSVEGRDTQYF
NA,TRBJ2-7,TRBV5-1,TRBD2,TGCGCCAGCAGCTTGCTAGCGGGAGGGCGCGCCTACGAGCAGTACTTC,CASSLLAGGRAYEQYF
medium-sized,TRBJ2-5,TRBV12-3/TRBV12-4,TRBD2,TGTGCCAGCAGTGGCCTCCGGGGGGGACTCCAAGAGACCCAGTACTTC,CASSGLRGGLQETQYF
NA,TRBJ1-6,TRBV7-9,TRBD1,TGTGCCAGCAGCTTATCGGACAGGACCCAAGCGTCCCTCCACTTT,CASSLSDRTQASLHF
few,TRBJ2-3,TRBV28,NA,TGTGCCAGCAGCATAACAGGGAATACGCAGTATTTT,CASSITGNTQYF
NA,TRBJ2-2,TRBV3-1,NA,TGTGCCAGCAGCCGAGATCCGGGACTGTCGGGGAAAAACACCGGGGAGCTGTTTTTT,CASSRDPGLSGKNTGELFF
few,TRBJ1-4,TRBV10-1,NA,TGCGCCAGCAGTGAATCGACAGCGGGAAGGGGAAAACTTTTTTTT,CASSESTAGRGKLFF
few,TRBJ2-7,TRBV7-9,NA,TGTGCCAGCAGCCCCTCGGGGCACTACGAGCAGTACTTC,CASSPSGHYEQYF
NA,TRBJ2-2,TRBV12-5,NA,TGTGCTAGTGGCAAAACGGACCGGACCGGGGAGCTGTTTTTT,CASGKTDRTGELFF
large,TRBJ1-1,TRBV28,NA,TGTGCCAGCAGTTTACCAGGGATGGGCGCTGAAGCTTTCTTT,CASSLPGMGAEAFF
NA,TRBJ2-7,TRBV2,TRBD2,TGTGCCAGCACAGCGGGAGCCTTATACGAGCAGTACTTC,CASTAGALYEQYF
medium-sized,TRBJ1-3,TRBV28,NA,TGTGCCAGCAGTTCGCCGGGACTCCACTCTGGAAACACCATATATTTT,CASSSPGLHSGNTIYF
NA,TRBJ1-4,TRBV20-1,NA,TGCAGTGCTAGAGGGGGCAAGGACAATGAAAAACTGTTTTTT,CSARGGKDNEKLFF
NA,TRBJ2-4,TRBV11-3,TRBD2,TGTGCCAGCAGCCTCAGGACTAGCGGGAGTGGGGGCAAAAACATTCAGTACTTC,CASSLRTSGSGGKNIQYF
few,TRBJ1-6,TRBV2,NA,TGTGCCAGCAGTGAGGCCCCCTTCCCCCCCCTCCACTTT,CASSEAPFPPLHF
NA,TRBJ1-6,TRBV5-1,NA,TGCGCCAGCAGCTGGCAGGGCCCCTATAATTCACCCCTCCACTTT,CASSWQGPYNSPLHF
few,TRBJ2-7,TRBV27,TRBD1,TGTGCCAGCAGTTTTTCAGGGACAGGGCAAAATTCCTACGAGCAGTACTTC,CASSFSGTGQNSYEQYF
NA,TRBJ2-7,TRBV7-9,TRBD1,TGTGCCAGCAGCTCGACAGGGCACTACGAGCAGTACTTC,CASSSTGHYEQYF
many,TRBJ2-2,TRBV30,NA,TGTGCCTCCACCCGGGACGGAGGGACCGGGGAGCTGTTTTTT,CASTRDGGTGELFF
few,TRBJ2-7,TRBV12-3/TRBV12-4,TRBD1,TGTGCCAGCGCGACAGGGGGCGCCGACGAGCAGTACTTC,CASATGGADEQYF
NA,TRBJ2-7,TRBV3-1,TRBD1,TGTGCCAGCAGCCATACCACAGGGGGACGGTCCTACGAGCAGTACTTC,CASSHTTGGRSYEQYF
NA,TRBJ1-2,TRBV5-4,NA,TGTGCCAGCAGCTTGGCCGCCAGGGTGGGTGGCTACACCTTC,CASSLAARVGGYTF
many,TRBJ2-1,TRBV4-2,TRBD2,TGTGCCAGCAGCCCCCGCCTGACTAGCCGGGAGGGTACTGAGCAGTTCTTC,CASSPRLTSREGTEQFF
NA,TRBJ2-7,TRBV28,NA,TGTGCCAGCAGTTTAGGGACCGCGGGCGAGCAGTACTTC,CASSLGTAGEQYF
many,TRBJ2-3,TRBV20-1,NA,TGCAGTGCCTCAGCAGGGGCTGGAGATACGCAGTATTTT,CSASAGAGDTQYF
many,TRBJ1-3,TRBV19,TRBD1,TGTGCCAGTAGGCTGGCTGGGACAGACTCTGGAAACACCATATATTTT,CASRLAGTDSGNTIYF
NA,TRBJ2-7,TRBV12-5,NA,TGTGCTAGTGGTTTGGCCGGGGGACCGACGATCTACGAGCAGTACTTC,CASGLAGGPTIYEQYF
NA,TRBJ2-7,TRBV27,NA,TGTGCCAGCAGTTTATCAGGCAGCGCCTACGAGCAGTACTTC,CASSLSGSAYEQYF